This passage covers 2 T cell receptor beta chains from one sample sequenced in a study of T cell changes during pregnancy in multiple sclerosis. Method: immunoSEQ multiplex PCR; TCRdb's copy keeps in-frame clones and lacks some. The sample holds 60,000 to 75,000 clones, 90% to 95% seen once. Sequences were derived from peripheral blood, sampled in the second trimester of pregnancy. All receptors derive from a female donor in good health, enrolled as a control in a pregnancy study.

This clone was recorded a few times. The gene calls are TRBV4-1 and TRBJ2-1; 7 bases are shared with TRBD1. Per germline, CDR1 MGHRA and CDR2 YSYEKL. This CDR3 is 17 amino acids long. J lost 4 bases, V lost 3 bases, and 12 bases had no gene match. CDR3 residues: CASSHHDFRDRYNEQFF. CDR3 DNA sequence: TGCGCCAGCAGCCATCACGACTTCCGGGACAGATACAATGAGCAGTTCTTC.

This sequence joins TRBV6-5 and TRBJ2-3; D is unclear. Trimming pared 6 bases from V and 4 bases from J, leaving 8 bases between. CDR3 size: 12 residues. The germline CDR1 and CDR2 sequences are MNHEY and SVGAGI. The CDR3, as DNA: TGTGCCAGCAGGAGTAGCTCAGATACGCAGTATTTT. The encoded protein is CASRSSSDTQYF.